The T cell receptor (beta chain) described here comes from a study of T cell responses to AZD1222 COVID-19 vaccine. Profiling relied on immunoSEQ multiplex PCR, and the TCRdb table lists in-frame clones only, not all of them. This table has around 120,000 clones, around 93% appearing once. The sample holds a few counts of this clone. Its antigen is not identified. Recipients boosted at about 4 weeks or about 12 weeks are pooled. Germline assignment: CDR1 SNHLY and CDR2 FYNNEI. The CDR3 sequence is 14 residues long. V lost 7 bases and J lost 4; bases outside the gene matches: 4. Study findings and constraints: It should be noted that donors were predominantly white British and more often female, and clonal diversity was possibly underestimated. Seropositive at baseline were only a handful of AZD1222 recipients. Rises in breadth and depth of Spike-specific TCRs came after two AZD1222 doses.

The clonotype originates from an adult who received the AZD1222 COVID-19 vaccine. The material was peripheral blood, obtained 28 days after the second AZD1222 dose. The V call is TRBV2, the J call TRBJ1-6; 7 bases are a match to TRBD1. CDR3 sequence: CASTPQGYNSPLHF. The CDR3 nucleotides read TGTGCCAGCACCCCACAGGGGTATAATTCACCCCTCCACTTT.